The source of this T cell receptor beta chain is a study of Ad26.COV2.S vaccination and SARS-CoV-2 variants. TCRdb's copy holds only in-frame clones and misses some; the assay was immunoSEQ multiplex PCR. The data contain about 420,000 clones, roughly 90% of them singletons. The germline V gene has CDR1 MNHEY and CDR2 SVGAGI. This CDR3 has 15 amino acids. Trimming removed 7 bases from V and 6 bases from J, with 22 bases in between. Treatment denoted: roughly 19 received Ad26.COV2.S at low or high dose, single or two shots; roughly 5 received placebo; per-sample allocation not given. Day 63 after the first vaccine or placebo injection was the time point for sampling. This clone was observed once.

The sequences come from peripheral blood, collected in a trial of Ad26.COV2.S vaccine versus placebo. J is TRBJ2-7 and V is TRBV6-5, with D perhaps TRBD1 (7 bases). This sequence was found in a person aged 18-65 years who received the Ad26.COV2.S COVID-19 vaccine or a placebo. The CDR3 sequence: CASTWGGSQGGEQYF. Here the CDR3 DNA reads TGTGCCAGCACCTGGGGTGGGTCCCAGGGGGGCGAGCAGTACTTC.